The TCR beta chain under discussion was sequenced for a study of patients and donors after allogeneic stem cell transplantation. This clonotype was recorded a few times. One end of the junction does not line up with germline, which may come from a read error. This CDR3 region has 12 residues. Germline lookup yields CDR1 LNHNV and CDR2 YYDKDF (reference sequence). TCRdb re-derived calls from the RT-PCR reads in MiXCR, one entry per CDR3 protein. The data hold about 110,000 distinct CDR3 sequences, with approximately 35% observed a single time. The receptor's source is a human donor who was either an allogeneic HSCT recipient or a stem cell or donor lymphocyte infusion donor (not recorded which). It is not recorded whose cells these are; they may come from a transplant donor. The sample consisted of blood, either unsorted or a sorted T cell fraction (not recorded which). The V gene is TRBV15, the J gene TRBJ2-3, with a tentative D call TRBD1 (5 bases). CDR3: CATGRDLDTQYF. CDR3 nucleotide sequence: TGTGCCACCGGCAGGGATTTAGATACGCAGTATTTT. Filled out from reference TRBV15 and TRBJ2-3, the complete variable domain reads DAMVIQNPRYQVTQFGKPVTLSCSQTLNHNVMYWYQQKSSQAPKLLFHYYDKDFNNEADTPDNFQSRRPNTSFCFLDIRSPGLGDTAMYLCATGRDLDTQYFGPGTRLTVL.